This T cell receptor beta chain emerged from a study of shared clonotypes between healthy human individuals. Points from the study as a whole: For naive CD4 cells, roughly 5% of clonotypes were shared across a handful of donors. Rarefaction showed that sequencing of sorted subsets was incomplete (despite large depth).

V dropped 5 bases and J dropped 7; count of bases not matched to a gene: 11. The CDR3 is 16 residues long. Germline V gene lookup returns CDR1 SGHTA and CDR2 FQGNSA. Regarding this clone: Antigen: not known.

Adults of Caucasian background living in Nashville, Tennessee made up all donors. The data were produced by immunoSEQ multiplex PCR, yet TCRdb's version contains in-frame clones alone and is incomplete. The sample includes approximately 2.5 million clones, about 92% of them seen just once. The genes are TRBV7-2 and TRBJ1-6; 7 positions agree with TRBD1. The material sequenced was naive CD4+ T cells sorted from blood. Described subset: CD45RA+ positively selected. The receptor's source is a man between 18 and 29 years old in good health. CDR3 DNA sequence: TGTGCCAGCAGCCCGACAACGGGACAGCAGAATTCACCCCTCCACTTT. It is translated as CASSPTTGQQNSPLHF.